The clone carrying this T cell receptor (beta chain) was detected ten times or more. This entry belongs to a study of blood T cell repertoires in COVID-19. Study context: There were acute and convalescent COVID-19 samples, and they came from the United States, Italy and Spain.

Sequenced by immunoSEQ multiplex PCR; TCRdb stores in-frame clones only, minus some. This sample has around 330,000 clones; about 91% occur once, and the top ten carry 8% to 9%. V lost 2 bases and J lost 5, with 10 bases in between. The germline V gene has CDR1 SGHKS and CDR2 YYEKEE (reference sequence). The CDR3 has 13 residues. Material for sequencing was PBMCs or T cells enriched from blood (not recorded which). The V and J genes are TRBV5-5 and TRBJ2-5; tentative D call: TRBD2 (6 bases). The source is a woman younger than 30 who had recovered from COVID-19. The CDR3 spells CASSFRERETQYF. DNA of the CDR3: TGTGCCAGCAGCTTCCGGGAGCGGGAGACCCAGTACTTC.